This T cell receptor beta chain was obtained from a study of PD-L1 blockade in urothelial cancer. Study information: Analysis of blood occurred 3 weeks (second dose) and 6 weeks after treatment start.

Concerning this clone: Its specificity is not known.

Every PCR was spiked with synthetic TCR analog templates. Sequencing used immunoSEQ multiplex PCR; TCRdb keeps in-frame clones, though not all of them. The table has about 110,000 clones, over 75% seen once. Study findings and constraints: Those with durable benefit had larger increases in tumor-associated blood clones at 3 weeks. Better progression-free and overall survival followed lower pretreatment blood clonality.

After removal of 4 bases from V and 1 base from J, the junction contained 3 bases not matched to a gene. This CDR3 comprises 14 residues. Germline V gene sequence: CDR1 MNHEY, CDR2 SVGAGI. The V gene is TRBV6-5, the J gene TRBJ1-1, with 7 bases aligning to TRBD1. This receptor was identified in a man aged 45-65 years with urothelial cancer. The sequencing here drew on PBMCs, taken around atezolizumab (anti-PD-L1) treatment. Here the CDR3 DNA reads TGTGCCAGCAGTTCACAGGGGAGGAACACTGAAGCTTTCTTT. Translated, it gives CASSSQGRNTEAFF.